This TCR beta chain comes out of a study of T cell responses to AZD1222 COVID-19 vaccine. Study findings and constraints: Repertoire sampling occurred only after the peak T cell response.

The germline V and J ends were trimmed by 4 bases and 1 base, with 11 bases remaining between them. CDR1 is SGDLS and CDR2 is YYNGEE in the germline V gene. The CDR3 extends over 14 amino acids. The repertoire was sequenced with immunoSEQ multiplex PCR; TCRdb's copy has only in-frame clones and lacks some. The profile shows roughly 100,000 clones, 70% to 90% of them singletons. Turning to this clone: Its matching antigen is unknown.

This clonotype originated in an adult in good health. The J gene is TRBJ1-1, the V gene TRBV9; D is unresolved. The sample in question was peripheral blood, obtained on day 0 of AZD1222 vaccination. DNA for the CDR3: TGTGCCAGCAGCCCCCGGGTGGAGAACACTGAAGCTTTCTTT. The encoded protein is CASSPRVENTEAFF.